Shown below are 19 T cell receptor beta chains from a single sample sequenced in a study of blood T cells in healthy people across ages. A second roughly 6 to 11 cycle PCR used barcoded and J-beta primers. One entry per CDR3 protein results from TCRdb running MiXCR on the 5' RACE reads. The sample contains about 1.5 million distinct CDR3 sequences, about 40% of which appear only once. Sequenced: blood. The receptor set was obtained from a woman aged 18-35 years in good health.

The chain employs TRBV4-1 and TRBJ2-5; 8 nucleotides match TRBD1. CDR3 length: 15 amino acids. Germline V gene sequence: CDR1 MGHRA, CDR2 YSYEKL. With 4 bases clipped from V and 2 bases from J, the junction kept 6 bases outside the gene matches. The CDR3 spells CASSLRQGRQETQYF. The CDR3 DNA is TGCGCCAGCAGCCTACGACAGGGGCGTCAAGAGACCCAGTACTTC.

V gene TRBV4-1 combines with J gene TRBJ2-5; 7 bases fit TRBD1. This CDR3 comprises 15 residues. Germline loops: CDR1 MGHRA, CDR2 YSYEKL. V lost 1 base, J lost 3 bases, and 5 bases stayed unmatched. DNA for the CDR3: TGCGCCAGCAGCCAAGTGGGCAGGGGGAAAGAGACCCAGTACTTC. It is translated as CASSQVGRGKETQYF.

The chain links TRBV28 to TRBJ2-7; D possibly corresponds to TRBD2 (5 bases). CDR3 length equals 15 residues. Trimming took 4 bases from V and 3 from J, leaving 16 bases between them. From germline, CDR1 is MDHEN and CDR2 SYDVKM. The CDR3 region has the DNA TGTGCCAGCAGTTCCGCAGGTTCGGGATACTACGAGCAGTACTTC. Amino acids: CASSSAGSGYYEQYF.

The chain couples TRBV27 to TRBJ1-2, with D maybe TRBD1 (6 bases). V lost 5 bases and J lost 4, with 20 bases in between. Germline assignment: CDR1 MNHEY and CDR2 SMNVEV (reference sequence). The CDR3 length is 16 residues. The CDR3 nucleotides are TGTGCCAGCAGTCTCAGGCGGGACAAATCGTTCTATGGCTACACCTTC. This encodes CASSLRRDKSFYGYTF.

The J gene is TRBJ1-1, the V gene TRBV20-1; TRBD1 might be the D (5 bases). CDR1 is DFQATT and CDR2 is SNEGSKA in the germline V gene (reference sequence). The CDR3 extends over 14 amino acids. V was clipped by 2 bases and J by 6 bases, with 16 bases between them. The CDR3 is CSARPGPRGAEAFF. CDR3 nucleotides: TGCAGTGCTAGACCGGGCCCCCGGGGCGCTGAAGCTTTCTTT.

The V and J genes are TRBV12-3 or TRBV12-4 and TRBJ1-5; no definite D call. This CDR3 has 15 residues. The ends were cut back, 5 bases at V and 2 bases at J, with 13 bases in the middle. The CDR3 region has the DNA TGTGCCAGCAGTCTACCTGGCTGGCGCAATCAGCCCCAGCATTTT. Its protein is CASSLPGWRNQPQHF.

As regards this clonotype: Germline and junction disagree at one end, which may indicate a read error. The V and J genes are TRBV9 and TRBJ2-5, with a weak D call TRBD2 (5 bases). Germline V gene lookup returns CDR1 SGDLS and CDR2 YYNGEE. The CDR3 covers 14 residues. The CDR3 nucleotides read TGTGCCAGCAGCGCCTCGGGCGGGCAAGGGACCCAGTACTTC. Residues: CASSASGGQGTQYF. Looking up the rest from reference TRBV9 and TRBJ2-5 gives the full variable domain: DSGVTQTPKHLITATGQRVTLRCSPRSGDLSVYWYQQSLDQGLQFLIQYYNGEERAKGNILERFSAQQFPDLHSELNLSSLELGDSALYFCASSASGGQGTQYFGPGTRLLVL.

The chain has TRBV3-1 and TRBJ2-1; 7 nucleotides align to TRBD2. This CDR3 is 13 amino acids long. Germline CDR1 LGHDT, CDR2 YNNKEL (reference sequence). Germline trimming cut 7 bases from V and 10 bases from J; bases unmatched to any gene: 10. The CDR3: CASTHGGVSEQFF. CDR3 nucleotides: TGTGCCAGCACCCATGGGGGGGTAAGCGAGCAGTTCTTC.

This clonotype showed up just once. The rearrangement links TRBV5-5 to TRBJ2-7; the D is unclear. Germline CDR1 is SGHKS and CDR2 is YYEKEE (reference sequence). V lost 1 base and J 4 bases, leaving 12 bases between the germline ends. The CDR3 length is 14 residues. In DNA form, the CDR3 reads TGTGCCAGCAGCTTGATCTCTAGTCAGTACGAGCAGTACTTC. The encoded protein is CASSLISSQYEQYF.

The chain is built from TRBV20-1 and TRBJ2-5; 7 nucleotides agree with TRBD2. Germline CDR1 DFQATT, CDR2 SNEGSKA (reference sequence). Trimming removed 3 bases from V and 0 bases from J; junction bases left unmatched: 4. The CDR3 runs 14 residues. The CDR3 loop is CSARRAGNQETQYF. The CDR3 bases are TGCAGTGCTAGGCGAGCGGGGAACCAAGAGACCCAGTACTTC.

The CDR3 bases are TGTGCCAGCAGTAAGTCGACAGGGACGAGCTCCTACAATGAGCAGTTCTTC. Translated: CASSKSTGTSSYNEQFF. The rearrangement links TRBV6-5 to TRBJ2-1; 7 positions agree with TRBD1. The CDR3 is 17 amino acids. Germline loops: CDR1 MNHEY, CDR2 SVGAGI. V dropped 5 bases and J dropped 0; count of bases not matched to a gene: 10.

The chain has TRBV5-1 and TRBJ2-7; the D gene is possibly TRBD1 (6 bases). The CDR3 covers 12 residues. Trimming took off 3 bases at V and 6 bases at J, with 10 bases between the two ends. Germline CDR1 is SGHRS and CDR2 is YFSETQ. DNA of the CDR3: TGCGCCAGCAGCTCGACAGGCCTCGAGCAGTACTTC. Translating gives CASSSTGLEQYF.

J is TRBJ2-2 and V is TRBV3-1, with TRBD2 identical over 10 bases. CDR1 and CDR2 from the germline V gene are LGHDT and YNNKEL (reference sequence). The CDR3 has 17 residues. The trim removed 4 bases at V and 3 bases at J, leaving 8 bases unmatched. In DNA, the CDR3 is TGTGCCAGCAGCCCGACGTCAAGCGGGGGGGACACCGGGGAGCTGTTTTTT. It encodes CASSPTSSGGDTGELFF.

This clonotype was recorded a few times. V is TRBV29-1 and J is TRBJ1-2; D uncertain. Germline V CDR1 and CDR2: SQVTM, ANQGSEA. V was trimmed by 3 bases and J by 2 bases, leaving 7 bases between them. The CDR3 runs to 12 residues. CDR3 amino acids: CSVDKGNYGYTF. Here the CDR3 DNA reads TGCAGCGTTGATAAAGGAAACTATGGCTACACCTTC.

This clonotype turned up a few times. CDR3 sequence: CSVEDPRQGVPYEQYF. The CDR3 DNA follows: TGCAGCGTTGAAGATCCACGGCAGGGGGTCCCCTACGAGCAGTACTTC. The V and J genes are TRBV29-1 and TRBJ2-7; 7 bases map to TRBD1. The CDR3 covers 16 residues. CDR1 is SQVTM and CDR2 is ANQGSEA in the germline V gene. V gave up 0 bases and J gave up 2 bases; unmatched junction bases: 10.

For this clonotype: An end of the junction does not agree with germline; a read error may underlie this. The chain's CDR3 is CVSSVNRGALYNEQFF. In nucleotides, the CDR3 is TGTGTCAGCAGCGTAAATCGGGGAGCTTTATACAATGAGCAGTTCTTC. The genes are TRBV9 and TRBJ2-1; maybe TRBD2 (5 bases). The length of the CDR3 is 16 residues. Germline V gives CDR1 SGDLS, CDR2 YYNGEE.

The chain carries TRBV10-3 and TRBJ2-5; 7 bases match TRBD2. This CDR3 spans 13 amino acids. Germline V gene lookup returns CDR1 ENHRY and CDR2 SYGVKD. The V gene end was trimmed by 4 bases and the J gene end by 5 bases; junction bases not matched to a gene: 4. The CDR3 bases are TGTGCCATCAGTGTGACTAGCTTGGAGACCCAGTACTTC. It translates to CAISVTSLETQYF.

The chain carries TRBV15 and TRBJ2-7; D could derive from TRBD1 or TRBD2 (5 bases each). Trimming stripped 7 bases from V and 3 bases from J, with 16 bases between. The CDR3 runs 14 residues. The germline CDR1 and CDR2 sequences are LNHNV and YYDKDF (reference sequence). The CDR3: CATNTRDGIYEQYF. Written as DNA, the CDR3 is TGTGCCACCAACACCAGGGACGGAATCTACGAGCAGTACTTC.

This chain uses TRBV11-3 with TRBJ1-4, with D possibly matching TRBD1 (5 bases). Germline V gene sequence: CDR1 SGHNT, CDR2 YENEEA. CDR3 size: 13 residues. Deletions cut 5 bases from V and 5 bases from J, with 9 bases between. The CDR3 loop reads CASSSGHNEKLFF. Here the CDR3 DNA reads TGTGCCAGCAGCAGCGGACACAATGAAAAACTGTTTTTT.